A single sample is the source of the 25 T cell receptor beta chains below, sequenced in a study of cytotoxic CD8 clonotypes in ibrutinib-treated CLL. Profiling relied on immunoSEQ multiplex PCR, and the TCRdb table lists in-frame clones only, not all of them. The table includes some 130,000 clones, roughly 88% detected once. The sample was PBMCs, taken after 24 months of ibrutinib treatment. Source of these receptors: a human donor with chronic lymphocytic leukemia.

The rearrangement links TRBV13 to TRBJ1-4; TRBD1 agrees at 10 bases. The V gene end was trimmed by 5 bases and the J gene end by 7 bases; junction bases not matched to a gene: 7. The length of the CDR3 is 15 residues. Germline lookup yields CDR1 PRHDT and CDR2 FYEKMQ (reference sequence). CDR3 residues: CASSRRQGASEKLFF. In nucleotides, the CDR3 is TGTGCCAGCAGCCGCCGACAGGGGGCGTCTGAAAAACTGTTTTTT.

The chain links TRBV5-1 to TRBJ2-5; D unresolved. With the DNA end fitting TRBJ2-7 better, the J assignment may be wrong. The length of the CDR3 is 15 residues. CDR1 and CDR2 from the germline V gene are SGHRS and YFSETQ. The CDR3 sequence: CASSLGVGSSYEQYF. As DNA, the CDR3 is TGCGCCAGCAGCTTGGGTGTAGGTAGCAGCTACGAGCAGTACTTC.

The chain combines TRBV15 with TRBJ2-3; D is possibly TRBD2 (5 bases). CDR3 length: 13 residues. V was trimmed by 8 bases and J by 5 bases, leaving 14 bases between them. Germline CDR1 reads LNHNV; CDR2 reads YYDKDF (reference sequence). DNA for the CDR3: TGTGCCACCGACGGGGATAGCGTAGATACGCAGTATTTT. Protein sequence: CATDGDSVDTQYF.

As regards this clone: Other nucleotide sequences from this sample produce the same CDR3. The chain uses TRBV7-9 and TRBJ2-2, with D possibly being TRBD2 (6 bases). Trimming took off 4 bases at V and 0 bases at J, with 12 bases between the two ends. CDR3 size: 16 residues. Germline CDR1 is SEHNR and CDR2 is FQNEAQ (reference sequence). CDR3 region: CASSSGPGANTGELFF. The CDR3 bases are TGTGCCAGCAGCTCCGGTCCGGGGGCGAACACCGGGGAGCTGTTTTTT.

J is TRBJ2-4 and V is TRBV4-1; 8 bases align to TRBD2. The junction had 2 bases not matched to a gene; V was cut back by 1 base and J by 0 bases. Germline CDR1 reads MGHRA; CDR2 reads YSYEKL. There are 16 residues in the CDR3. CDR3 sequence (DNA): TGCGCCAGCAGCCAAGTTAGCGGGGTAGCCAAAAACATTCAGTACTTC. Translating it yields CASSQVSGVAKNIQYF.

The V call is TRBV5-1, the J call TRBJ2-3; D is undetermined. Trimming shortened V by 4 bases and J by 0 bases, and 12 bases separated the two germline ends. This CDR3 has 15 residues. Germline CDR1 is SGHRS and CDR2 is YFSETQ. The CDR3 reads CASSPRTTSTDTQYF. CDR3 nucleotides: TGCGCCAGCAGCCCCCGGACCACCAGCACAGATACGCAGTATTTT.

This chain joins TRBV7-2 and TRBJ2-3, with D possibly being TRBD1 (5 bases). Trimming shortened V by 1 base and J by 7 bases, and 6 bases separated the two germline ends. The CDR3 totals 12 residues. CDR1 is SGHTA and CDR2 is FQGNSA in the germline V gene. This CDR3 is CASSLGQNTQYF. Written as DNA, the CDR3 is TGTGCCAGCAGCTTAGGACAGAATACGCAGTATTTT.

This clone was seen a single time. The chain's CDR3 is CASSEAVGGNTQYF. As DNA, the CDR3 is TGTGCCAGCAGTGAAGCTGTGGGGGGGAATACGCAGTATTTT. This rearrangement joins TRBV2 to TRBJ2-3; the match to TRBD2 covers 7 bases. The CDR3 runs to 14 residues. CDR1 SNHLY and CDR2 FYNNEI come from the germline V gene. V was pared by 0 bases and J by 7 bases, with 4 bases of the junction left unmatched.

J is TRBJ2-1 and V is TRBV28, with 7 positions matching TRBD2. Germline CDR1 is MDHEN and CDR2 is SYDVKM. With V trimmed by 3 bases and J by 8 bases, 7 bases remained unmatched. The CDR3 is 14 amino acids. CDR3 sequence reads: CASSFITSADEQFF. CDR3 sequence (DNA): TGTGCCAGCAGTTTCATCACTAGCGCCGATGAGCAGTTCTTC.

V is TRBV9 and J is TRBJ2-2; no definite D call. The V and J ends lost 6 bases and 8 bases respectively, with 14 bases between them. Germline lookup yields CDR1 SGDLS and CDR2 YYNGEE. This CDR3 has 13 residues. The CDR3 DNA reads TGTGCCAGCACCAGCGAGCAGAGGGGGGAGCTGTTTTTT. It yields the protein CASTSEQRGELFF.

V and J are TRBV7-2 and TRBJ1-3; D unclear. The germline gives CDR1 SGHTA, CDR2 FQGNSA. The CDR3 consists of 12 residues. The V and J ends lost 8 bases and 0 bases respectively, with 5 bases between them. The CDR3 DNA reads TGTGCCAGCCGGGGCTCTGGAAACACCATATATTTT. Translation: CASRGSGNTIYF.

The chain is built from TRBV5-6 and TRBJ1-2; 9 bases agree with TRBD1. The CDR3 has 15 amino acids. Germline V CDR1 and CDR2: SGHDT, YYEEEE. Losses at the gene ends were 4 bases for V and 2 bases for J; bases not matched to a gene: 6. The CDR3 region has the DNA TGTGCCAGCAGCCCCGCCGGGACAGGGAACTATGGCTACACCTTC. This gives the protein CASSPAGTGNYGYTF.

V and J are TRBV18 and TRBJ1-5; 8 positions agree with TRBD1. CDR3 length: 18 residues. Looked up from germline, CDR1 is KGHSH and CDR2 is LQKENI. V lost 6 bases, J lost 0 bases, and 13 bases stayed unmatched. CDR3 sequence reads: CASSPRTGTLYSNQPQHF. CDR3 nucleotides: TGTGCCAGCTCCCCCAGGACAGGGACCCTTTATAGCAATCAGCCCCAGCATTTT.

This chain joins TRBV2 and TRBJ1-6; TRBD1 is a possible D gene (6 bases). CDR1 SNHLY and CDR2 FYNNEI come from the germline V gene. This CDR3 is 17 amino acids long. Trimming left V 4 bases short and J 4 bases short, with 17 bases between. As DNA, the CDR3 is TGTGCCAGCAGTGCACCAGGGGATCTGTTATATAATTCACCCCTCCACTTT. Amino acids: CASSAPGDLLYNSPLHF. Full variable domain (rest looked up from reference TRBV2 and TRBJ1-6): EPEVTQTPSHQVTQMGQEVILRCVPISNHLYFYWYRQILGQKVEFLVSFYNNEISEKSEIFDDQFSVERPDGSNFTLKIRSTKLEDSAMYFCASSAPGDLLYNSPLHFGNGTRLTVT.

The chain has TRBV7-3 and TRBJ2-2; the match to TRBD1 covers 7 bases. V dropped 5 bases and J dropped 4; count of bases not matched to a gene: 7. There are 15 residues in the CDR3. CDR1 SGHTA and CDR2 FQGTGA come from the germline V gene. CDR3 nucleotide sequence: TGTGCCAGCAGCGAGACAGGGAGTTTCACCGGGGAGCTGTTTTTT. Amino acids: CASSETGSFTGELFF.

The genes are TRBV29-1 and TRBJ2-3; 8 bases align to TRBD1. CDR1 is SQVTM and CDR2 is ANQGSEA in the germline V gene. The CDR3 extends over 14 amino acids. Unmatched junction bases numbered 8, after V lost 8 bases and J lost 1 base. CDR3 protein: CSCMTGDGTDTQYF. CDR3 DNA sequence: TGCAGCTGCATGACAGGGGACGGCACAGATACGCAGTATTTT.

This chain joins TRBV6-1 and TRBJ2-1; D may be TRBD1 (5 bases). Germline V gene sequence: CDR1 MNHNS, CDR2 SASEGT. This CDR3 is built from 14 residues. Deletions cut 2 bases from V and 6 bases from J, with 11 bases between. In nucleotides, the CDR3 is TGTGCCAGCAGTGAACGCAAGACAGTCAATGAGCAGTTCTTC. The encoded protein is CASSERKTVNEQFF.

This chain uses TRBV19 with TRBJ2-1; D is tentatively TRBD1 or TRBD2 (5 bases each). In germline, CDR1 is LNHDA, CDR2 SQIVND (reference sequence). The ends were cut back, 9 bases at V and 15 bases at J, with 18 bases in the middle. The CDR3 extends over 11 amino acids. CDR3 sequence: CASTRGKRVFF. The CDR3 bases are TGTGCCAGCACGAGGGGAAAAAGGGTGTTCTTC. The entire variable domain, with the rest obtained from reference TRBV19 and TRBJ2-1, is as follows: DGGITQSPKYLFRKEGQNVTLSCEQNLNHDAMYWYRQDPGQGLRLIYYSQIVNDFQKGDIAEGYSVSREKKESFPLTVTSAQKNPTAFYLCASTRGKRVFFGPGTRLTVL.

The J gene is TRBJ2-6, the V gene TRBV4-1, with D unresolved. The CDR3 has 16 residues. Per germline, CDR1 MGHRA and CDR2 YSYEKL. Trimming shortened V by 3 bases and J by 0 bases, and 9 bases separated the two germline ends. CDR3 DNA sequence: TGCGCCAGCAGCCAGTCTCATATCTCTGGGGCCAACGTCCTGACTTTC. Translation gives CASSQSHISGANVLTF.

This clone was seen only a few times. This rearrangement joins TRBV18 to TRBJ1-3; D is ambiguous. The CDR3 consists of 16 residues. Deletions cut 3 bases from V and 0 bases from J, with 12 bases between. Germline V gene sequence: CDR1 KGHSH, CDR2 LQKENI. The chain's CDR3 is CASSPPPRSSGNTIYF. The CDR3 DNA sequence: TGTGCCAGCTCACCCCCCCCGCGGAGCTCTGGAAACACCATATATTTT.

The chain combines TRBV2 with TRBJ2-3; 7 nucleotides align to TRBD2. The CDR3 covers 16 residues. After removal of 2 bases from V and 6 bases from J, the junction contained 11 bases not matched to a gene. The germline CDR1 and CDR2 sequences are SNHLY and FYNNEI. CDR3 amino acids: CASSEYERGQGDTQYF. CDR3 DNA sequence: TGTGCCAGCAGTGAATATGAGCGGGGCCAAGGGGATACGCAGTATTTT.

The chain employs TRBV4-2 and TRBJ1-4; D is possibly TRBD1 (5 bases). The CDR3 sequence is 18 residues long. CDR1 is LGHNA, CDR2 YNFKEQ, per germline. Trimming took off 0 bases at V and 0 bases at J, with 14 bases between the two ends. The CDR3 bases are TGTGCCAGCAGCCAAGATCGGGTTGGGGGAGCAACTAATGAAAAACTGTTTTTT. Protein product: CASSQDRVGGATNEKLFF.

The genes are TRBV9 and TRBJ2-7; 12 nucleotides match TRBD1. This CDR3 has 16 amino acids. J lost 3 bases, V lost 3 bases, and 7 bases had no gene match. CDR1 and CDR2 (germline): SGDLS, YYNGEE. DNA for the CDR3: TGTGCCAGCAGCGGGCCCGGGACAGGGGGCATCTACGAGCAGTACTTC. Encoded protein: CASSGPGTGGIYEQYF. Together with reference TRBV9 and TRBJ2-7, the CDR3 gives the full variable domain: DSGVTQTPKHLITATGQRVTLRCSPRSGDLSVYWYQQSLDQGLQFLIQYYNGEERAKGNILERFSAQQFPDLHSELNLSSLELGDSALYFCASSGPGTGGIYEQYFGPGTRLTVT.

The sample holds a few counts of this clone. V and J are TRBV2 and TRBJ1-2; D call uncertain. The germline V gene has CDR1 SNHLY and CDR2 FYNNEI. V was shortened by 5 bases and J by 8 bases, with 12 bases between the two germline ends. The CDR3 consists of 12 residues. The CDR3 reads CASSSTRLGYTF. The CDR3 DNA is TGTGCCAGCAGTTCGACCCGCTTGGGCTACACCTTC.

The rearrangement links TRBV28 to TRBJ2-7; D remains ambiguous. V lost 5 bases and J 2 bases, leaving 25 bases between the germline ends. The CDR3 is made up of 18 amino acids. CDR1 is MDHEN, CDR2 SYDVKM, per germline. CDR3 in amino acids: CASSTADGLWDRTYEQYF. CDR3 nucleotide sequence: TGTGCCAGCAGTACCGCGGATGGGCTGTGGGATAGGACCTACGAGCAGTACTTC.